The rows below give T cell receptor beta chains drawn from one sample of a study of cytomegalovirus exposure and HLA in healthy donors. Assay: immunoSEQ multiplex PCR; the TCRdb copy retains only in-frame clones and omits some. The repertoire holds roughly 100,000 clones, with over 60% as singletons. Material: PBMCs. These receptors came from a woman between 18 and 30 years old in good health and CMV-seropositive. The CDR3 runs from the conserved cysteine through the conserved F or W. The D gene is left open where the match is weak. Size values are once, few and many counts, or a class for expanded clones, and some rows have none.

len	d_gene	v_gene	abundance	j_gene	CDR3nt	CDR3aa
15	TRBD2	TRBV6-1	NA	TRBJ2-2	TGTGCCTCGGGGGGGCCAGGGGCGAACACCGGGGAGCTGTTTTTT	CASGGPGANTGELFF
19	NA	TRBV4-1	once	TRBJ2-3	TGCGCCAGCAGCCAGGGGGGGACAGGCCTATTCCCCTTCGCAGATACGCAGTATTTT	CASSQGGTGLFPFADTQYF
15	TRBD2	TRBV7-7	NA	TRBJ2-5	TGTGCTAGCAGCTCGGGACTAGAGGGAGGAGAGACCCAGTACTTC	CASSSGLEGGETQYF
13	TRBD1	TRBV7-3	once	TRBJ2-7	TGTGCCAGCAGCTTAACCCGGGACAGCGAGCAGTACTTC	CASSLTRDSEQYF
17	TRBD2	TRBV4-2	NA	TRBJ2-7	TGTGCCAGCAGCCATGGGTCGGGACTAGCGGGTGACTACGAGCAGTACTTC	CASSHGSGLAGDYEQYF
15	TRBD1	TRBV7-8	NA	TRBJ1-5	TGTGCCAGCAGCCCGGAGGGACAGGTCAATCAGCCCCAGCATTTT	CASSPEGQVNQPQHF
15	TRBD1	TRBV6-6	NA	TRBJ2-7	TGTGCCAGCAGTTACGGCCAGGGGGCTTCCTACGAGCAGTACTTC	CASSYGQGASYEQYF
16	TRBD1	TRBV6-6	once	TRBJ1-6	TGTGCCAGCAGCAGTCCCCCGGGACAGGATAATTCACCCCTCCACTTT	CASSSPPGQDNSPLHF
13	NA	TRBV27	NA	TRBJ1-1	TGTGCCAGCAGTTTAGCAAGCGACACTGAAGCTTTCTTT	CASSLASDTEAFF
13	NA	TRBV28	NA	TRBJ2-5	TGTGCCAGCAGTTCGGCGGCCCGGGAGACCCAGTACTTC	CASSSAARETQYF
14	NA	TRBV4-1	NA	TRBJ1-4	TGCGCCAGCAGCCAAGGGGGGCTGGTTGAAAAACTGTTTTTT	CASSQGGLVEKLFF
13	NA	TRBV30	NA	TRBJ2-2	TGTGCCTGGCGGTCCCTAGACACCGGGGAGCTGTTTTTT	CAWRSLDTGELFF
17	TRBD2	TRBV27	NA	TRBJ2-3	TGTGCCAGCAGTAAACTAGCGGGAGGTTGGGGCACAGATACGCAGTATTTT	CASSKLAGGWGTDTQYF